The entry below describes one T cell receptor (beta chain). This sample was included in a study of blood T cell repertoires in COVID-19. Study-wide background: Donors in the United States, Italy and Spain gave samples during acute or convalescent COVID-19. T cells, B-cell-depleted T cells, or PBMCs supplied cDNA or gDNA.

The CDR3 contains 16 residues. CDR1 and CDR2 (germline): LGHDT, YNNKEL (reference sequence). The J segment lost 2 bases and the V segment lost 3 bases, leaving 8 bases of the junction unmatched. As originally analysed: Cell counts per sample came from amplifying reference gene primers. Assay: immunoSEQ multiplex PCR; the TCRdb copy retains only in-frame clones and omits some. V, J and clone size are those of that table, while D and trimming were read from the DNA. In the table there are some 57,000 clones, more than 90% of which are singletons. The receptor's source is a human donor in a cohort sampled during active COVID-19. Sequencing was done on a sample of peripheral blood. This chain links TRBV3-1 (or the pseudogene TRBV3-2) with TRBJ2-3; 7 nucleotides line up with TRBD2. The CDR3 sequence: CASSQWEGFPTDTQYF. The DNA of the CDR3 is TGTGCCAGCAGCCAGTGGGAGGGCTTCCCCACAGATACGCAGTATTTT.